Included here is one TCR beta chain sequence, with context. Its cognate antigen has yet to be identified. One base away there is no much larger clone; base qualities are not given. Whole blood was collected in K2EDTA tubes by collaborating institutions according to the institutions' own protocols. Collaborator samples were shipped for TCRbeta analysis as frozen whole blood, isolated PBMCs, or DNA extracted from either sample type. These data originate in a study of blood T cell repertoires in COVID-19 (dated by TCRdb to the early 2020s). About the study as a whole: Samples from collaborators originated in the United States, Italy and Spain and spanned both the acute and convalescent phases of COVID-19. The dataset comprised deeply sampled blood TCRbeta repertoires from subjects exposed to, actively infected with, or recovered from COVID-19. The material from the prospective study consisted of cDNA or gDNA derived from T cells, B-cell-depleted T cells, or PBMCs. Sample metadata almost always included a de-identified subject ID, COVID-19 status, age in years and sex. The repertoires were released in a freely available public database meant as a resource for research on the immune response to SARS-CoV-2. Samples were obtained from the ongoing ImmuneRACE study (first 160 participants) and from 1,254 subjects provided by 6 global collaborators. Where HLA class I and class II types were available, the types were taken from metadata supplied by the sample provider, not from assay-based typing. Overall results and qualifications from the work: The amount of clinical and demographic metadata varied by source and participant and was provided uncurated.

The CDR3 has 16 amino acids, counting the end cysteine and phenylalanine. This entry keeps only the CDR3 DNA: 48 bases, framed from base 1. From a lookup of the germline V gene, CDR1 and CDR2 are SGHAT and FQNNGV. Clipping removes 1 base from V and 0 bases from J, with 3 as the unmatched junction base count. TCRbeta CDR3 regions were amplified from genomic DNA by means of the immunoSEQ Assay, a bias-controlled multiplex PCR. Regarding the original processing steps: The number of nucleated cells in each sample was estimated from the amplification of reference gene primers within the assay. To quantify the absolute abundance of each unique TCRbeta CDR3 rearrangement, sequence reads were collapsed and filtered. For each sample, productive Simpson clonality was calculated as the square root of Simpson's diversity index across productive rearrangements. TCRdb limited this immuneACCESS table to in-frame rearrangements with V and J called. A share of clones is missing; checked studies link under half to unresolved V genes, and the rest is unexplained. D and trimming come from the DNA, and the V and J calls and clone size come from that table. In this sample the table shows fewer than 150,000 clones, 75% to 90% of which occur a single time. The ten biggest clones cover approximately 4% of the sample.

This clonotype was sampled from a human donor in a cohort sampled during active COVID-19. This chain is built from TRBV11-2 and TRBJ2-5; 9 bases in between match TRBD2. Sequenced input: peripheral blood. The nucleotide sequence reads TGTGCCAGCAGCTTAGGTAGCGGGGGACACCAAGAGACCCAGTACTTC. Its protein is CASSLGSGGHQETQYF.